Presented here are 10 T cell receptor beta chains from one specimen sequenced in a study of T-cell reconstitution after alpha-beta-depleted transplantation in children. Unique molecular identifiers were incorporated when the TCRbeta library was constructed. TCRdb reanalysed the PCR reads using MiXCR and keeps one entry per CDR3 protein. The sample lists 200,000 to 300,000 distinct CDR3 sequences; around 25% were seen once. The specimen comprised PBMCs, mostly from graft donor cells, sampled 360 days after TCRalphabeta/CD19-depleted stem cell transplant. All receptors derive from a female patient between 2 and 15 years old who had a stem cell transplant for congenital amegakaryocytic thrombocytopenia, so the T cells may come from the graft donor.

V usage is TRBV10-3 and J usage is TRBJ2-3; a possible D gene is TRBD2 (5 bases). The V and J ends lost 6 bases and 4 bases respectively, with 20 bases between them. The CDR3 has 16 residues. Looked up from germline, CDR1 is ENHRY and CDR2 is SYGVKD. Here the CDR3 reads CAIRMLTSTLPDTQYF. CDR3 DNA sequence: TGTGCCATCAGGATGCTAACTAGTACCCTTCCAGATACGCAGTATTTT.

The chain links TRBV4-3 to TRBJ2-2; 11 bases fit TRBD2. Per the germline V gene, CDR1 is LGHNA and CDR2 is YSLEER. The CDR3 length is 18 residues. Germline trimming cut 1 base from V and 0 bases from J; bases unmatched to any gene: 4. The chain's CDR3 is CASSQGTTSGTNTGELFF. The CDR3 coding sequence is TGCGCCAGCAGCCAAGGAACGACTAGCGGGACGAACACCGGGGAGCTGTTTTTT.

This rearrangement joins TRBV6-5 to TRBJ2-5; D remains ambiguous. The CDR3 is made up of 16 amino acids. Germline-derived CDR1 and CDR2 are MNHEY and SVGAGI. The V gene lost 2 bases and the J gene lost 10 bases, with 23 bases spanning the gap. The CDR3 DNA is TGTGCCAGCAGTTACAGGCCTCTAGTCGGGCAGAGTGACCAGTACTTC. Protein sequence: CASSYRPLVGQSDQYF.

The J gene is TRBJ2-5, the V gene TRBV29-1, with D possibly being TRBD1 (6 bases). CDR1 is SQVTM and CDR2 is ANQGSEA in the germline V gene. The CDR3 sequence is 13 residues long. Trimming took 7 bases from V and 5 from J, leaving 17 bases between them. For the CDR3, the DNA is TGCAGCGGAAACCAGGGGCCCGGGGAGACCCAGTACTTC. Its translation: CSGNQGPGETQYF.

The chain combines TRBV5-1 with TRBJ2-3, with TRBD2 identical over 7 bases. Germline CDR1 is SGHRS and CDR2 is YFSETQ. Germline trimming cut 0 bases from V and 2 bases from J; bases unmatched to any gene: 9. There are 17 residues in the CDR3. The CDR3 loop is CASSLGLSSGHTDTQYF. DNA for the CDR3: TGCGCCAGCAGCTTGGGATTATCTAGCGGACACACAGATACGCAGTATTTT. Drawing the rest from reference TRBV5-1 and TRBJ2-3, the complete variable domain is KAGVTQTPRYLIKTRGQQVTLSCSPISGHRSVSWYQQTPGQGLQFLFEYFSETQRNKGNFPGRFSGRQFSNSRSEMNVSTLELGDSALYLCASSLGLSSGHTDTQYFGPGTRLTVL.

The chain links TRBV4-3 to TRBJ2-5; perhaps TRBD1 as D (6 bases). V was cut by 4 bases and J by 0 bases, with 9 bases left in between. CDR3 length: 14 residues. CDR1 is LGHNA and CDR2 is YSLEER in the germline V gene. The DNA for the CDR3 is TGCGCCAGCAGCCCGGGACACAACCAAGAGACCCAGTACTTC. This encodes CASSPGHNQETQYF.

The genes are TRBV28 and TRBJ2-7; 8 nucleotides match TRBD1. CDR1 and CDR2 from the germline V gene are MDHEN and SYDVKM. The ends lost 5 bases at V and 0 bases at J; junction bases unmatched: 6. The CDR3 spans 15 residues. The CDR3 spells CASSGQGLSSYEQYF. In DNA form, the CDR3 reads TGTGCCAGCAGTGGACAGGGCTTAAGCTCCTACGAGCAGTACTTC.

The V gene is TRBV12-3 or TRBV12-4, the J gene TRBJ1-4, with D tentatively TRBD1 (5 bases). The CDR3 is 15 residues long. V was pared by 3 bases and J by 0 bases, with 8 bases between. CDR3 protein: CASSFQGSTNEKLFF. The CDR3 nucleotides are TGTGCCAGCAGTTTCCAGGGATCAACTAATGAAAAACTGTTTTTT.

As DNA, the CDR3 is TGTGCCAGCAGCCTCGACAGGGGCGGGCAGCCCCAGCATTTT. Protein: CASSLDRGGQPQHF. The rearrangement uses TRBV6-1 and TRBJ1-5; 8 nucleotides agree with TRBD1. The germline CDR1 and CDR2 sequences are MNHNS and SASEGT. V lost 6 bases to trimming and J lost 7 bases; unmatched junction nucleotides: 8. The CDR3 has 14 residues.

V and J are TRBV20-1 and TRBJ1-6, with 9 bases aligning to TRBD1. The CDR3 extends over 15 amino acids. V gave up 6 bases and J gave up 7 bases; unmatched junction bases: 10. CDR1 DFQATT and CDR2 SNEGSKA come from the germline V gene (reference sequence). Here the CDR3 reads CSAPGQGNLNSPLHF. CDR3 nucleotides: TGCAGTGCCCCGGGACAGGGTAATCTCAATTCACCCCTCCACTTT.